This entry describes one TCR beta chain. This record belongs to a study of blood T cells in healthy people across ages. PCR was performed a second time for about 7 to 12 cycles using a sample-barcoded 5' primer and a J-beta primer mix. Per sample, CDR3-containing paired-end reads numbered at least 2.5 million. One entry per CDR3 protein, called by TCRdb with MiXCR from the 5' RACE reads. The sample holds approximately 940,000 distinct CDR3 sequences, roughly 50% seen once. This TCR was sampled from a man aged 25-40 years in good health. Input material: blood.

Here the CDR3 DNA reads TGTGCCAGCAGTGTTAGCGGGAAAGAGACCCAGTACTTC. Its protein is CASSVSGKETQYF. The rearrangement joins TRBV27 to TRBJ2-5, with TRBD2 matching over 8 bases. The junction had 2 bases not matched to a gene; V was cut back by 5 bases and J by 3 bases. Germline CDR1 reads MNHEY; CDR2 reads SMNVEV (reference sequence). There are 13 residues in the CDR3.